One and the same sample provided the 27 T cell receptor beta chains below, sequenced in a study of cytomegalovirus exposure and HLA in healthy donors. PCR used 60 Vbeta primers and 13 Jbeta primers. Method: immunoSEQ multiplex PCR; TCRdb's copy keeps in-frame clones and lacks some. The repertoire consists of about 120,000 clones, with over 8% occurring once and the leading ten covering less than 4%. The sequencing sample was made of PBMCs. These receptors were obtained from a man younger than 40 in good health and CMV-seronegative.

This clone was seen only a few times. The chain carries TRBV10-3 and TRBJ1-2, with 11 bases fitting TRBD1. CDR3 size: 17 residues. With V trimmed by 2 bases and J by 4 bases, 9 bases remained unmatched. CDR1 and CDR2 from the germline V gene are ENHRY and SYGVKD. CDR3: CAISELGTGGPPYGYTF. The CDR3 bases are TGTGCCATCAGTGAGCTTGGGACAGGGGGTCCCCCCTATGGCTACACCTTC.

This clone was detected once. This chain links TRBV7-9 with TRBJ2-3; 7 bases align to TRBD2. J was trimmed by 4 bases and V by 1 base; bases with no gene match: 17. The CDR3 length is 19 residues. Germline V gene data show CDR1 as SEHNR and CDR2 as FQNEAQ (reference sequence). CDR3 DNA: TGTGCCAGCAGCTTAGTTTTGTCGAGCGGGAACGAACGGGCAGATACGCAGTATTTT. This sequence encodes CASSLVLSSGNERADTQYF.

This clone was observed a handful of times. This sequence joins TRBV19 and TRBJ1-5, with TRBD1 as a possible D gene (6 bases). Trimming stripped 5 bases from V and 0 bases from J, with 8 bases between. Germline V lookup: CDR1 LNHDA, CDR2 SQIVND (reference sequence). The CDR3 runs to 14 residues. The CDR3 is CASSRQDSNQPQHF. The CDR3 region has the DNA TGTGCCAGTAGTCGACAGGATAGCAATCAGCCCCAGCATTTT.

The chain links TRBV7-2 to TRBJ2-7; tentatively, D is TRBD1 (6 bases). The CDR3 loop spans 14 amino acids. V lost 4 bases and J 4 bases, leaving 14 bases between the germline ends. From germline, CDR1 is SGHTA and CDR2 FQGNSA. CDR3 nucleotides: TGTGCCAGCAGCTCCTCCGGGACAAGATACGAGCAGTACTTC. This sequence encodes CASSSSGTRYEQYF.

A few counts support this clone. The chain couples TRBV2 to TRBJ2-5; 7 nucleotides line up with TRBD1. CDR1 SNHLY and CDR2 FYNNEI come from the germline V gene. Unmatched junction bases numbered 5, after V lost 5 bases and J lost 5 bases. The CDR3 loop spans 13 amino acids. CDR3 protein: CASSRQGFETQYF. The CDR3 bases are TGTGCCAGCAGTCGACAGGGTTTCGAGACCCAGTACTTC.

The chain combines TRBV5-1 with TRBJ1-1, with D possibly TRBD1 on 5 matching bases. Trimming took off 4 bases at V and 2 bases at J, with 12 bases between the two ends. The CDR3 length is 14 residues. Germline V CDR1 and CDR2: SGHRS, YFSETQ. CDR3 sequence: CASSPGQINTEAFF. CDR3 coding DNA: TGCGCCAGCAGCCCAGGACAAATTAACACTGAAGCTTTCTTT.

There are a few counts of this clone. The rearrangement links TRBV19 to TRBJ1-5; D remains ambiguous. V gave up 8 bases and J gave up 2 bases, with 10 bases separating them. CDR3 length: 13 residues. Germline lookup yields CDR1 LNHDA and CDR2 SQIVND (reference sequence). CDR3 amino acids: CASGRVGNQPQHF. For the CDR3, the DNA is TGTGCCAGTGGGAGGGTGGGCAATCAGCCCCAGCATTTT.

This clone was counted between two and nine times. The chain links TRBV4-1 to TRBJ2-1, with 9 bases lining up with TRBD1. The ends lost 4 bases at V and 6 bases at J; junction bases unmatched: 13. Germline CDR1 MGHRA, CDR2 YSYEKL. The CDR3 sequence is 17 residues long. The CDR3 coding sequence is TGCGCCAGCAGCCTCGGACGGACAGGGGATATACGCAATGAGCAGTTCTTC. Its translation is CASSLGRTGDIRNEQFF.

This clone was found a few times. The rearrangement uses TRBV10-2 and TRBJ2-5; 8 bases are shared with TRBD2. Trimming cost V 7 bases and J 5 bases; bases outside gene matches: 9. CDR3 length equals 14 residues. Germline V gene lookup returns CDR1 WSHSY and CDR2 SAAADI. CDR3 coding DNA: TGCGCCAGCACCCCACCGGGGGGGGGTGAGACCCAGTACTTC. Translation: CASTPPGGGETQYF.

This clone was counted only a few times. The chain is built from TRBV29-1 and TRBJ2-3, with TRBD1 as a possible D gene (6 bases). The CDR3 loop spans 16 amino acids. Germline V gene sequence: CDR1 SQVTM, CDR2 ANQGSEA. V was pared by 2 bases and J by 2 bases, with 17 bases between. The CDR3 loop is CSVELQQGTNTDTQYF. The CDR3 DNA follows: TGCAGCGTTGAACTACAACAGGGAACAAACACAGATACGCAGTATTTT.

The rearrangement links TRBV7-9 to TRBJ1-2; 7 nucleotides agree with TRBD1. The CDR3 is made up of 12 amino acids. In germline, CDR1 is SEHNR, CDR2 FQNEAQ (reference sequence). V lost 4 bases, J lost 8 bases, and 4 bases stayed unmatched. The CDR3 bases are TGTGCCAGCAGCTCCGACAGGGACGGCTACACCTTC. Amino acid sequence: CASSSDRDGYTF.

This clone came up a few times. The V gene is TRBV7-3, the J gene TRBJ1-2, with 10 bases lining up with TRBD1. The CDR3 has 15 amino acids. Germline trimming cut 5 bases from V and 5 bases from J; bases unmatched to any gene: 8. Germline lookup yields CDR1 SGHTA and CDR2 FQGTGA. CDR3 protein: CASSPDRTGGYGYTF. For the CDR3, the DNA is TGTGCCAGCAGCCCGGACCGGACAGGGGGTTATGGCTACACCTTC.

This clone appeared a few times. The chain is built from TRBV14 and TRBJ1-5; weak D call: TRBD1 (6 bases). V was cut by 3 bases and J by 2 bases, with 14 bases left in between. The CDR3 is 16 residues long. Germline lookup yields CDR1 SGHDN and CDR2 FVKESK. The CDR3 region has the DNA TGTGCCAGCAGCCACAGGGGAATGGATCGCAATCAGCCCCAGCATTTT. Translated, it gives CASSHRGMDRNQPQHF. The full variable domain, in which reference TRBV14 and TRBJ1-5 provide the parts outside the CDR3, is EAGVTQFPSHSVIEKGQTVTLRCDPISGHDNLYWYRRVMGKEIKFLLHFVKESKQDESGMPNNRFLAERTGGTYSTLKVQPAELEDSGVYFCASSHRGMDRNQPQHFGDGTRLSIL.

This rearrangement joins TRBV7-8 to TRBJ1-1; D not certain. Trimming removed 5 bases at V and 0 bases at J, with 13 bases between. CDR3 length: 15 residues. Germline V CDR1 and CDR2: SGHVS, FQNEAQ. The CDR3 DNA sequence: TGTGCCAGCAGCCGAGCAAGCCTCATGAACACTGAAGCTTTCTTT. It translates to CASSRASLMNTEAFF.

This clone has at least ten counts. This sequence joins TRBV5-1 and TRBJ1-2; 7 bases align to TRBD1. This CDR3 has 15 amino acids. The ends lost 7 bases at V and 3 bases at J; junction bases unmatched: 12. The germline CDR1 and CDR2 sequences are SGHRS and YFSETQ. The CDR3 DNA is TGCGCCAGCGGCCGGTGGGGAGACAGGGACTATGGCTACACCTTC. It encodes CASGRWGDRDYGYTF. Full variable domain (missing parts from reference TRBV5-1 and TRBJ1-2): KAGVTQTPRYLIKTRGQQVTLSCSPISGHRSVSWYQQTPGQGLQFLFEYFSETQRNKGNFPGRFSGRQFSNSRSEMNVSTLELGDSALYLCASGRWGDRDYGYTFGSGTRLTVV.

This clone was observed a few times. The V call is TRBV5-4, the J call TRBJ1-2; unclear D gene. The CDR3 extends over 15 amino acids. Trimming pared 0 bases from V and 6 bases from J, leaving 15 bases between. The germline V gene has CDR1 SGHNT and CDR2 YYREEE (reference sequence). The CDR3: CASSLGSPRGDGYTF. The CDR3 nucleotides are TGTGCCAGCAGCTTGGGTAGTCCGCGGGGAGATGGCTACACCTTC.

This clone was observed a few times. The V call is TRBV7-9, the J call TRBJ2-2; maybe TRBD1 (6 bases). This CDR3 has 12 amino acids. Per the germline V gene, CDR1 is SEHNR and CDR2 is FQNEAQ (reference sequence). Between the trimmed V and J ends, which lost 8 bases and 10 bases, there was a span of 14 bases. In DNA, the CDR3 is TGTGCCAGCGTTTGGGGGCCCACGGAGCTGTTTTTT. Amino acids: CASVWGPTELFF.

The chain has TRBV19 and TRBJ2-2; maybe TRBD1 (5 bases). The germline V and J ends were trimmed by 0 bases and 5 bases, with 10 bases remaining between them. Per the germline V gene, CDR1 is LNHDA and CDR2 is SQIVND (reference sequence). This CDR3 has 15 amino acids. The CDR3 here is CASSIDRVGTGELFF. As DNA, the CDR3 is TGTGCCAGTAGTATAGACAGGGTTGGAACCGGGGAGCTGTTTTTT.

V gene TRBV7-3 combines with J gene TRBJ2-3; D unresolved. Germline V gene lookup returns CDR1 SGHTA and CDR2 FQGTGA. V dropped 3 bases and J dropped 1 base, with 11 bases sitting between them. The CDR3 loop spans 15 amino acids. The CDR3 loop reads CASSFSSIGTDTQYF. CDR3 coding DNA: TGTGCCAGCAGCTTTTCATCCATAGGCACAGATACGCAGTATTTT.

The V gene is TRBV13, the J gene TRBJ2-7; D ambiguous. The length of the CDR3 is 14 residues. Germline CDR1 is PRHDT and CDR2 is FYEKMQ (reference sequence). V shed 4 bases and J shed 2 bases, with 12 bases lying between them. The CDR3, as DNA: TGTGCCAGCAGCTCCCGTGAGGCCCCCTACGAGCAGTACTTC. Encoded protein: CASSSREAPYEQYF.

There are a few counts of this clone. The genes are TRBV6-1 and TRBJ1-1, with TRBD1 as a possible D gene (6 bases). V lost 8 bases and J lost 0, with 13 bases in between. Germline V gene lookup returns CDR1 MNHNS and CDR2 SASEGT. The CDR3 consists of 14 residues. The CDR3 here is CASLGGGLNTEAFF. CDR3 DNA: TGTGCCAGCCTAGGGGGGGGGCTGAACACTGAAGCTTTCTTT.

This clone was observed a few times. The J gene is TRBJ2-7, the V gene TRBV28; a possible D gene is TRBD1 (5 bases). The CDR3 sequence is 13 residues long. The germline gives CDR1 MDHEN, CDR2 SYDVKM. V lost 6 bases, J lost 3 bases, and 12 bases lay in between. In DNA form, the CDR3 reads TGTGCCAGCAGCCAAGAAGGGGACTACGAGCAGTACTTC. This codes for CASSQEGDYEQYF.

V gene TRBV12-5 combines with J gene TRBJ2-2; TRBD1 matches 8 bases. The V segment lost 1 base and the J segment 4 bases; nucleotides outside the gene matches: 2. The CDR3 totals 15 residues. CDR1 is LGHNT and CDR2 is FRNRAP in the germline V gene. The DNA for the CDR3 is TGTGCTAGTGGTTTGGGGACAGGGATCACCGGGGAGCTGTTTTTT. Residues: CASGLGTGITGELFF.

This chain links TRBV27 with TRBJ2-3; D unresolved. The CDR3 is made up of 13 amino acids. Germline V gene lookup returns CDR1 MNHEY and CDR2 SMNVEV (reference sequence). V gave up 6 bases and J gave up 3 bases, with 10 bases separating them. The CDR3 DNA sequence: TGTGCCAGCAGCGACACATTGACAGATACGCAGTATTTT. As protein: CASSDTLTDTQYF.

This clone has only a few counts. V usage is TRBV5-6 and J usage is TRBJ2-7; 7 nucleotides agree with TRBD1. V was clipped by 7 bases and J by 3 bases; unmatched bases: 10. The CDR3 sequence is 14 residues long. CDR1 and CDR2 (germline): SGHDT, YYEEEE. The CDR3 protein is CASHSRGQIYEQYF. The DNA for the CDR3 is TGTGCCAGCCACTCCAGGGGACAGATCTACGAGCAGTACTTC.

The chain couples TRBV18 to TRBJ2-5, with D hard to call. Germline loops: CDR1 KGHSH, CDR2 LQKENI. Deletions cut 3 bases from V and 5 bases from J, with 4 bases between. CDR3 length: 11 residues. DNA of the CDR3: TGTGCCAGCTCACCGGAGGAGACCCAGTACTTC. It encodes CASSPEETQYF.

This clone occurred a few times. The chain has TRBV7-2 and TRBJ2-2; TRBD1 aligns across 10 bases. Trimming cost V 0 bases and J 6 bases; bases outside gene matches: 4. The CDR3 sequence is 16 residues long. Germline assignment: CDR1 SGHTA and CDR2 FQGNSA. CDR3: CASSLAGTGVSGELFF. The CDR3 DNA reads as TGTGCCAGCAGCTTAGCCGGGACAGGGGTATCCGGGGAGCTGTTTTTT.